Below, 30 T cell receptor beta chains from the same sample are listed, as sequenced in a study of CD8 T cells in ankylosing spondylitis. TCRdb re-called the 5' RACE reads with MiXCR, one entry per CDR3 protein. Here the sample spans about 39,000 distinct CDR3 sequences, around a tenth being singletons. Sequenced input: blood, either unsorted or a sorted T cell fraction (not recorded which). The receptors were sampled from a male donor with ankylosing spondylitis or in good health (not recorded which).

This clonotype occurred many times. This chain uses TRBV19 with TRBJ1-1; D is undetermined. V was cut by 4 bases and J by 0 bases, with 12 bases left in between. The CDR3 has 15 residues. Germline V gene sequence: CDR1 LNHDA, CDR2 SQIVND (reference sequence). CDR3 loop: CASSNLVNLNTEAFF. The CDR3 nucleotides read TGTGCCAGTAGTAATCTGGTGAATTTGAACACTGAAGCTTTCTTT.

This clonotype was seen only a few times. V and J are TRBV6-4 and TRBJ1-3; D remains unclear. This CDR3 contains 14 residues. Trimming took off 8 bases at V and 0 bases at J, with 11 bases between the two ends. CDR1 and CDR2 (germline): MRHNA, SNTAGT. The DNA of the CDR3 is TGTGCCAGCTCCTACGATTTCTCTGGAAACACCATATATTTT. Translation: CASSYDFSGNTIYF.

This clonotype has ten or more counts. The V gene is TRBV5-1, the J gene TRBJ2-5, with D possibly being TRBD1 (5 bases). Trimming left V 4 bases short and J 2 bases short, with 9 bases between. The CDR3 is 13 residues long. Germline values: CDR1 SGHRS, CDR2 YFSETQ. The CDR3 nucleotides read TGCGCCAGCAGCCCAGGGTCGCAAGAGACCCAGTACTTC. Translation gives CASSPGSQETQYF.

There are a few counts of this clonotype. The chain uses TRBV6-1 and TRBJ2-7; D is possibly TRBD1 (5 bases). V was shortened by 6 bases and J by 5 bases, with 20 bases between the two germline ends. The CDR3 contains 15 residues. Germline V gene lookup returns CDR1 MNHNS and CDR2 SASEGT. The CDR3 loop is CASRPRLGLENEQYF. CDR3 in DNA: TGTGCCAGCAGGCCCCGGTTGGGGCTGGAAAACGAGCAGTACTTC.

This clonotype showed up many times. The J gene is TRBJ1-5, the V gene TRBV28, with TRBD1 as a possible D gene (5 bases). The CDR3 runs to 14 residues. Germline assignment: CDR1 MDHEN and CDR2 SYDVKM. V lost 7 bases and J 6 bases, leaving 16 bases between the germline ends. This CDR3 reads CASTPGGVGQPQHF. The DNA of the CDR3 is TGTGCCAGCACCCCAGGAGGGGTAGGTCAGCCCCAGCATTTT.

This clonotype was seen at least ten times. V is TRBV12-3 or TRBV12-4 and J is TRBJ2-5; D tentatively reads TRBD1 or TRBD2 (5 bases each). This CDR3 contains 12 residues. With 4 bases removed from V and 2 bases from J, the gap between germline ends came to 5 bases. DNA for the CDR3: TGTGCCAGCAGTTGGGGGCAAGAGACCCAGTACTTC. The encoded protein is CASSWGQETQYF.

This clonotype was recorded at least ten times. The chain has TRBV6-1 and TRBJ2-1; the D gene is possibly TRBD2 (6 bases). Germline values: CDR1 MNHNS, CDR2 SASEGT. The V end lost 7 bases, the J end lost 2 bases, and 15 bases lay between the germline ends. The CDR3 has 15 amino acids. The CDR3 region has the DNA TGTGCCAGCACCAAATTGGGGGGAGCCTACAATGAGCAGTTCTTC. Protein: CASTKLGGAYNEQFF.

Concerning this clonotype itself: Given a much more abundant clone one base away, this may be a read error. The V and J genes are TRBV5-1 and TRBJ2-7, with 7 bases lining up with TRBD2. This CDR3 has 14 amino acids. From germline, CDR1 is SGHRS and CDR2 YFSETQ. V was pared by 0 bases and J by 1 base, with 1 base of the junction left unmatched. For the CDR3, the DNA is TGCGCCAGCAGCTTGGAAGCGGGATCCTACGAGCAGTACTTC. Translating it yields CASSLEAGSYEQYF.

This clonotype was detected ten times or more. The chain has TRBV5-1 and TRBJ2-7; 9 nucleotides agree with TRBD2. The CDR3 length is 15 residues. Germline V gene sequence: CDR1 SGHRS, CDR2 YFSETQ. With 4 bases clipped from V and 6 bases from J, the junction kept 11 bases outside the gene matches. The CDR3 DNA sequence: TGCGCCAGCAGCGGATTGGCGGGAGGGCCTGTCGAGCAGTACTTC. This codes for CASSGLAGGPVEQYF.

The chain joins TRBV20-1 to TRBJ1-6; maybe TRBD1 (5 bases). Germline CDR1 is DFQATT and CDR2 is SNEGSKA (reference sequence). Trimming left V 6 bases short and J 0 bases short, with 15 bases between. The CDR3 is 16 amino acids. The CDR3 reads CSAATAKSSYNSPLHF. The CDR3, as DNA: TGCAGTGCAGCGACAGCTAAGAGCTCCTATAATTCACCCCTCCACTTT.

Regarding this clonotype: A much larger clone lies a single base off, so this may be a read error. V is TRBV7-9 and J is TRBJ2-7, with 9 bases fitting TRBD2. CDR1 is SEHNR, CDR2 FQNEAQ, per germline (reference sequence). V gave up 1 base and J gave up 3 bases; unmatched junction bases: 7. The CDR3 has 16 residues. CDR3 sequence: CASSLVSAGGHYEQYF. The CDR3 bases are TGTGCCAGCAGCTTAGTTTCGGCGGGAGGGCACTACGAGCAGTACTTC.

This clonotype has ten or more counts. The V call is TRBV5-1, the J call TRBJ2-5; possibly TRBD1 for D (5 bases). V gave up 0 bases and J gave up 4 bases, with 10 bases separating them. Germline V gene data show CDR1 as SGHRS and CDR2 as YFSETQ. This CDR3 spans 14 amino acids. The CDR3 bases are TGCGCCAGCAGCTTGGCCCAGGGTTTAGAGACCCAGTACTTC. Amino acids: CASSLAQGLETQYF.

This clonotype was detected many times. V and J are TRBV5-1 and TRBJ2-1, with 14 bases that match TRBD2. The CDR3 sequence is 16 residues long. Germline values: CDR1 SGHRS, CDR2 YFSETQ. Losses at the gene ends were 4 bases for V and 6 bases for J; bases not matched to a gene: 6. The CDR3 DNA reads as TGCGCCAGCAGCCAGGGACTAGCGGGAGTCCCCAATGAGCAGTTCTTC. This codes for CASSQGLAGVPNEQFF.

This clonotype appeared many times. V is TRBV4-3 and J is TRBJ2-1; TRBD2 agrees at 8 bases. The CDR3 runs to 16 residues. V lost 1 base to trimming and J lost 3 bases; unmatched junction nucleotides: 5. The germline V gene encodes CDR1 LGHNA and CDR2 YSLEER. The CDR3 here is CASSQADREGYNEQFF. The DNA of the CDR3 is TGCGCCAGCAGCCAAGCCGACCGGGAGGGCTACAATGAGCAGTTCTTC.

This clonotype was counted ten times or more. This chain's CDR3 is CASSLHQGDAFF. In DNA form, the CDR3 reads TGTGCCAGCAGCCTACATCAGGGGGACGCGTTCTTC. V usage is TRBV11-2 and J usage is TRBJ2-1; the match to TRBD1 covers 7 bases. The CDR3 is 12 amino acids. V was pared by 5 bases and J by 15 bases, with 10 bases of the junction left unmatched. Germline V CDR1 and CDR2: SGHAT, FQNNGV. Variable domain in full (rest from reference TRBV11-2 and TRBJ2-1): EAGVAQSPRYKIIEKRQSVAFWCNPISGHATLYWYQQILGQGPKLLIQFQNNGVVDDSQLPKDRFSAERLKGVDSTLKIQPAKLEDSAVYLCASSLHQGDAFFGPGTRLTVL.

This clonotype was detected ten times or more. The V call is TRBV4-1, the J call TRBJ2-1; TRBD2 might be the D (7 bases). The CDR3 runs to 17 residues. V was clipped by 0 bases and J by 8 bases, with 20 bases between them. Looked up from germline, CDR1 is MGHRA and CDR2 is YSYEKL. The CDR3 reads CASSQEGAVKGGYEQFF. The CDR3 bases are TGCGCCAGCAGCCAAGAAGGAGCGGTCAAGGGGGGGTATGAGCAGTTCTTC.

This clonotype has a count of ten or more. The chain combines TRBV7-8 with TRBJ1-4, with TRBD1 matching over 8 bases. V lost 5 bases and J lost 8; bases outside the gene matches: 7. CDR1 is SGHVS, CDR2 FQNEAQ, per germline. The CDR3 length is 14 residues. The DNA for the CDR3 is TGTGCCAGCAGCGTTGGGACAGGTGGAGAAAAACTGTTTTTT. Translation: CASSVGTGGEKLFF. Full variable domain (remainder filled in from reference TRBV7-8 and TRBJ1-4): GAGVSQSPRYKVAKRGQDVALRCDPISGHVSLFWYQQALGQGPEFLTYFQNEAQLDKSGLPSDRFFAERPEGSVSTLKIQRTQQEDSAVYLCASSVGTGGEKLFFGSGTQLSVL.

This clonotype was found many times. The chain has TRBV10-1 and TRBJ2-5; the match to TRBD2 covers 9 bases. Germline V gene sequence: CDR1 WNHNN, CDR2 SYGVQD (reference sequence). J gave up 5 bases and V 3 bases, and 10 bases lay outside the gene matches. This CDR3 has 16 residues. CDR3 protein: CASSDNGGRAVETQYF. DNA of the CDR3: TGCGCCAGCAGTGACAATGGCGGGAGGGCCGTTGAGACCCAGTACTTC.

The sample holds many counts of this clonotype. The V call is TRBV5-1, the J call TRBJ2-3, with TRBD2 matching 11 bases. The trim removed 4 bases at V and 1 base at J, leaving 5 bases unmatched. Looked up from germline, CDR1 is SGHRS and CDR2 is YFSETQ. This CDR3 has 16 residues. The CDR3 DNA follows: TGCGCCAGCAGCCGGACTAGCGGGCAAGGCACAGATACGCAGTATTTT. Translating gives CASSRTSGQGTDTQYF.

The sample holds many counts of this clonotype. CDR3 sequence reads: CASSFRAGNTEAFF. The CDR3 region has the DNA TGTGCCAGCAGTTTCAGGGCGGGGAACACTGAAGCTTTCTTT. The chain couples TRBV12-3 or TRBV12-4 to TRBJ1-1, with D perhaps matching TRBD1 (5 bases). Trimming took 3 bases from V and 1 from J, leaving 9 bases between them. There are 14 residues in the CDR3.

This clonotype has a count of ten or more. The chain joins TRBV5-1 to TRBJ1-2; D is perhaps TRBD1 (5 bases). V was pared by 0 bases and J by 6 bases, with 9 bases between. The CDR3 spans 13 residues. CDR1 SGHRS and CDR2 YFSETQ come from the germline V gene. The CDR3 region is CASSLDGGNGYTF. The CDR3, as DNA: TGCGCCAGCAGCTTGGATGGGGGGAATGGCTACACCTTC.

The chain has TRBV6-5 and TRBJ2-1; TRBD1 agrees at 8 bases. The germline V gene encodes CDR1 MNHEY and CDR2 SVGAGI. The CDR3 runs 16 residues. J lost 6 bases, V lost 2 bases, and 9 bases had no gene match. CDR3 residues: CASSYPGQGGSNEQFF. The CDR3 DNA is TGTGCCAGCAGTTACCCAGGACAGGGTGGGTCCAATGAGCAGTTCTTC.

The chain couples TRBV9 to TRBJ2-7; D remains unclear. Germline V gene lookup returns CDR1 SGDLS and CDR2 YYNGEE. V was shortened by 3 bases and J by 6 bases, with 13 bases between the two germline ends. CDR3 length: 13 residues. DNA of the CDR3: TGTGCCAGCAGCGGGTCGGCCTCGGCCGAGCAGTACTTC. Its protein is CASSGSASAEQYF.

This clonotype has a count of ten or more. V gene TRBV25-1 combines with J gene TRBJ2-3; the match to TRBD2 covers 7 bases. Losses at the gene ends were 0 bases for V and 2 bases for J; bases not matched to a gene: 5. This CDR3 is 16 amino acids long. Germline loops: CDR1 MGHDK, CDR2 SYGVNS. The CDR3 loop is CASSEYPSGATDTQYF. CDR3 bases: TGTGCCAGCAGTGAATACCCTAGCGGAGCCACAGATACGCAGTATTTT.

The sample holds many counts of this clonotype. The chain carries TRBV5-1 and TRBJ2-5; 11 bases match TRBD1. With 4 bases clipped from V and 4 bases from J, the junction kept 6 bases outside the gene matches. Germline loops: CDR1 SGHRS, CDR2 YFSETQ. The CDR3 has 15 amino acids. CDR3 amino acids: CASSPGQGARETQYF. CDR3 sequence (DNA): TGCGCCAGCAGCCCAGGACAGGGGGCGAGAGAGACCCAGTACTTC. Based on the CDR3 plus reference TRBV5-1 and TRBJ2-5, the full variable domain is KAGVTQTPRYLIKTRGQQVTLSCSPISGHRSVSWYQQTPGQGLQFLFEYFSETQRNKGNFPGRFSGRQFSNSRSEMNVSTLELGDSALYLCASSPGQGARETQYFGPGTRLLVL.

V and J are TRBV10-3 and TRBJ2-2; D is unresolved. The germline V and J ends were trimmed by 4 bases and 0 bases, with 15 bases remaining between them. This CDR3 has 17 amino acids. From germline, CDR1 is ENHRY and CDR2 SYGVKD. This chain's CDR3 is CAISGGLRRSNTGELFF. The CDR3 DNA is TGTGCCATCAGTGGTGGTTTACGGCGGTCGAACACCGGGGAGCTGTTTTTT.

Ten or more counts support this clonotype. This sequence joins TRBV4-2 and TRBJ1-1; D may be TRBD1 (5 bases). This CDR3 is built from 14 residues. V was pared by 3 bases and J by 0 bases, with 8 bases between. From germline, CDR1 is LGHNA and CDR2 YNFKEQ. DNA of the CDR3: TGTGCCAGCAGCCACGGGGGGATGAACACTGAAGCTTTCTTT. The encoded protein is CASSHGGMNTEAFF.

This clonotype was counted between two and nine times. The V gene is TRBV18, the J gene TRBJ1-2; D call uncertain. Germline V gene sequence: CDR1 KGHSH, CDR2 LQKENI. CDR3 size: 17 residues. Trimming stripped 6 bases from V and 1 base from J, with 21 bases between. The CDR3 is CASSPGVREKSNYGYTF. Written as DNA, the CDR3 is TGTGCCAGCTCGCCTGGGGTACGCGAGAAAAGTAACTATGGCTACACCTTC.

This clonotype has a count of ten or more. The chain combines TRBV11-2 with TRBJ2-1, with 9 nucleotides matching TRBD1. Looked up from germline, CDR1 is SGHAT and CDR2 is FQNNGV. The trim removed 5 bases at V and 2 bases at J, leaving 4 bases unmatched. The CDR3 has 15 residues. The CDR3 spells CASSPGQGTYNEQFF. CDR3 sequence (DNA): TGTGCCAGCAGCCCGGGACAGGGAACCTACAATGAGCAGTTCTTC.

The table lists this clonotype with many counts. The chain combines TRBV4-3 with TRBJ2-7; tentative D call: TRBD2 (5 bases). CDR3 length: 16 amino acids. Per germline, CDR1 LGHNA and CDR2 YSLEER. V lost 0 bases to trimming and J lost 0 bases, with 12 bases between them. CDR3 loop: CASSQDRSDYSYEQYF. CDR3 bases: TGCGCCAGCAGCCAAGATCGGTCAGACTACTCCTACGAGCAGTACTTC.